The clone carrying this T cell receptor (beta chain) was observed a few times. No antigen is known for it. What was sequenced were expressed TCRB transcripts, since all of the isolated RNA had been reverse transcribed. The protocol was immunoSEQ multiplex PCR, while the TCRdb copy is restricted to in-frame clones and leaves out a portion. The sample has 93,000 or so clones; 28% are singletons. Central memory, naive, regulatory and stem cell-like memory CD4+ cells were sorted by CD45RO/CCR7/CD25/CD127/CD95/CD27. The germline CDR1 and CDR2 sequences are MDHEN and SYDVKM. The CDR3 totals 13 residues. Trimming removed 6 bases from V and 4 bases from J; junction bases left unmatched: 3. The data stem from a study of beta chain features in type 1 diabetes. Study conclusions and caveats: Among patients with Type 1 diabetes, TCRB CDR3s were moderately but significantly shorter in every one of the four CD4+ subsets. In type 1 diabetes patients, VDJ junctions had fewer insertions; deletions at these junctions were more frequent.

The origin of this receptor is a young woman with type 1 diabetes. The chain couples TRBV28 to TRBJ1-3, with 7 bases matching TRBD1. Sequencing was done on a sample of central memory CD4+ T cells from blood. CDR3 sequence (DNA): TGTGCCAGCAGACAGGGGTACGGAAACACCATATATTTT. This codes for CASRQGYGNTIYF.